Included here is one T cell receptor beta chain sequence, with context. Its antigen remains undetermined. One base away there is no much larger clone; base qualities are not given. Library preparation employed PCR. TCRdb names HiSeq X Ten as the instrument used. TCR repertoires were characterized by high-throughput sequencing. TCRdb passed the public sequencing reads through fastp at Q25 and MiXCR, retaining productive beta sequences. Every CDR3 protein is listed once, alongside the most common genes and DNA of its rows. This sample is represented by about 30,000 distinct CDR3 sequences; under 60% of them were singletons. Approximately 12% of the sample goes to the ten largest clones. The time point label, read with the paper, signifies: before preoperative PTX-NDP chemotherapy. Before surgery, patients were given paclitaxel-nedaplatin as preoperative chemotherapy. The germline V gene supplies CDR1 MNHEY and CDR2 SVGAGI. The cysteine opens and the phenylalanine closes a CDR3 of 15 amino acids. CDR3 DNA is the only sequence kept; it has 45 bases, read in frame from the first base. For this chain, trimming is 3 bases at the V end and 2 bases at the J end, and the number of junction bases without a gene match is 4.

These data belong to a study of esophageal squamous cell carcinoma under preoperative chemotherapy (dated by TCRdb to the late 2010s). Some background on the complete study: TCR repertoires were profiled in both peripheral blood T cells and tumor-infiltrating lymphocytes. A few patients with primary esophageal squamous cell carcinoma made up the cohort. The study examined the effect of paclitaxel-nedaplatin chemotherapy on T-cell receptor repertoires in patients with esophageal squamous cell carcinoma. Repertoires were compared between samples taken before and after paclitaxel-nedaplatin therapy. The study at large found these results: A small cohort was used, with only a few patients with esophageal squamous cell carcinoma being analyzed. After chemotherapy, peripheral T cells showed a significant rise in TCR diversity, whereas tumor-infiltrating lymphocytes did not. Clonotype frequencies shifted immediately and substantially under paclitaxel-nedaplatin therapy, and abundant clones were more likely to contract than to amplify. Post-treatment tumor-infiltrating lymphocytes appeared partly derived from peripheral T cells migrating into the tumor, not solely from local clonal changes.

This specimen was collected from a patient given preoperative chemotherapy. The receptor comes from a human donor with esophageal squamous cell carcinoma. The donor label of this sample is uncertain. The chain employs TRBV6-5 and TRBJ2-1; the junction holds 7 bases that match TRBD2. The CDR3 protein is CASSYVAGAYNEQFF. The nucleotides are TGTGCCAGCAGTTATGTGGCGGGGGCCTACAATGAGCAGTTCTTC.